This TCR beta chain was recovered during a study of blood T cell repertoires in COVID-19. Trimming removed 4 bases from V and 4 bases from J; junction bases left unmatched: 4. The CDR3 has 15 amino acids. Per the germline V gene, CDR1 is MNHEY and CDR2 is SVGAGI. TCRdb keeps only in-frame clones here, not all; method: immunoSEQ multiplex PCR. The sample holds about 190,000 clones; approximately 79% are singletons and the top ten take around an eighth. The clonotype originates from a woman aged 50 to 65 with acute or convalescent COVID-19. This rearrangement joins TRBV6-5 to TRBJ1-6; 7 nucleotides line up with TRBD1. The sequencing input was peripheral blood. CDR3 region: CASSSQTGYNSPLHF. The CDR3, as DNA: TGTGCCAGCAGTTCCCAGACAGGGTATAATTCACCCCTCCACTTT.